This TCR beta chain was documented in a study of Graves' ophthalmopathy and Graves' hyperthyroidism. In the study overall: Stable hyperthyroid donors showed no ophthalmopathy during 18 months follow-up. Study-wide points: The model's prediction of ophthalmopathy progression had approximately 67% sensitivity and approximately 72% specificity.

CDR1 is MNHEY and CDR2 is SVGAGI in the germline V gene. V gave up 6 bases and J gave up 10 bases; unmatched junction bases: 10. This CDR3 spans 15 amino acids. Details on this clonotype: The antigen is unknown.

CDR3 regions of TCR beta were amplified from RNA transcripts. An initial RT-PCR round employing HTBI primers preceded a second-round multiplex PCR. Each CDR3 protein is one row after TCRdb ran MiXCR on the multiplex PCR reads. The table shows over a million distinct CDR3 sequences, with about 40% occurring only once. Sequences were obtained from peripheral blood or thyroid tissue (not recorded which). This TCR was recovered from an adult man with Graves' hyperthyroidism. The chain links TRBV6-5 to TRBJ1-6; 9 bases fit TRBD1. CDR3 coding DNA: TGTGCCAGCAGACCGGGACAGGGTATGAGATCACCCCTCCACTTT. The encoded protein is CASRPGQGMRSPLHF.